This paragraph covers one TCR beta chain sequence. This clone came up a few times. No antigen is known for it. Qualities for individual bases were not recorded, and no much larger clone is one base off. Relative to germline, V is 0 bases shorter and J is 2 bases shorter, with 14 bases between their ends. The CDR3 goes from the cysteine to the phenylalanine over 16 residues. Only the CDR3 DNA is retained, 48 bases long and in frame from the first base. The germline V gene sets CDR1 to SGHDT and CDR2 to YYEEEE. This entry comes from a study of CD8+ T cells in alopecia areata (dated by TCRdb to between 2017 and 2018). Some background on the complete study: The treated patients took part in an open-label pilot trial in which moderate-to-severe alopecia areata was treated with oral tofacitinib at 5 to 10 mg twice daily. Patients stayed on tofacitinib for 6 to 18 months and then had 6 months of follow-up off drug so that delayed response and recurrence could be assessed. In both human patients and the C3H/HeJ mouse model, the study applied high-throughput TCRbeta sequencing to look at T cell clonal expansion in alopecia areata. Patients on tofacitinib were biopsied at baseline and after 4 and 24 weeks of treatment, and several of the patients also had a later scalp biopsy. In treated patients, disease severity was measured using the SALT score, which gives the percentage of scalp surface area affected. The RNA source kit depended on sample type: the PAXgene miRNA kit for fixed scalp, the miRNeasy kit for PBMCs, and the RNeasy kit for mouse skin. TCRbeta CDR3 regions were amplified by immunoSEQ multiplex PCR with 35 Vbeta forward and 13 Jbeta reverse primers. Human TCRbeta sequencing covered scalp tissue and sorted CD4+ and CD8+ peripheral blood T cells from patchy and totalis/universalis alopecia areata patients and healthy controls. Clonality in the scalp was compared among normal scalp (n=4), patchy alopecia areata scalp (n=8), and alopecia totalis/universalis scalp (n=8). Study-level results and caveats: Because the treated cohort was small and had only one nonresponder, larger studies are needed to examine links between baseline CD8+ expansion and response. Tofacitinib significantly lowered scalp clonality and the number of expanded CD8+ clones among the top 100 scalp clones. Resident alphabeta T cells in normal human skin are also sequenced, complicating scalp TCR repertoire analysis, unlike mouse skin dominated by gammadelta T cells. Compared with normal scalp, lesional scalp had higher clonality and more expanded CD8+ clones, particularly in alopecia totalis/universalis, a pattern that suggests antigenic drive. Many expanded lesional clones were found to persist in scalp and blood during tofacitinib treatment, and relapse after treatment cessation may be partly explained by this persistence. Shared TCR sequences between patients were less evident than in mice, which may be partly attributable to HLA diversity in the patient population.

Libraries were constructed by the immunoSEQ multiplex PCR assay. To provide template for TCR sequencing, every sample had RNA extracted and reverse transcribed into cDNA. First-strand cDNA was synthesized using SuperScript III with a 2:1 mix of oligo-dT and random hexamers. A synthetic immune receptor repertoire was used to assess amplification bias, and residual bias was removed computationally. The original methods were these. Raw reads were preprocessed to remove errors, and CDR3 was defined by IMGT conventions from the conserved cysteine to phenylalanine. Clonality was computed by normalizing Shannon entropy by log2 of the number of productive unique TCRs and subtracting the result from 1. Whether each scalp clone was CD4 or CD8 was inferred by checking scalp TCRbeta sequences against the CD4 and CD8 repertoires from sorted blood. As stored in TCRdb, this immuneACCESS dataset retains in-frame rearrangements with V and J assigned. A fraction of the clones does not appear; measured against another copy, unresolved V genes explain less than half of the discrepancy, and the remainder lacks a known reason. D and trimming come from the DNA, and the V and J calls and clone size come from that table. This sample lists about 290,000 clones; roughly 64% were detected once. Approximately 1.7% of the sample belongs to the ten largest clones.

The label giving this sample's time point can be read as: about 25 weeks on oral tofacitinib. What this sample's treatment or condition label stands for: oral pan-JAK inhibitor, 5-10 mg twice daily. Lesional scalp punch biopsies and peripheral blood were obtained from alopecia areata patients. After PBMCs were isolated by density centrifugation and stained for CD3, CD4 and CD8, a FACSAria was used to sort CD4+ and CD8+ T cells. Source: CD4+ T cells sorted from blood, taken at week 24, from a patient treated with tofacitinib. The rearrangement joined TRBV5-6 to TRBJ1-1; a confident D gene designation cannot be given. This receptor was identified in a human donor with alopecia areata. The CDR3 loop reads CASSLAGVRVNTEAFF. The nucleotide sequence is given as TGTGCCAGCAGCTTGGCGGGAGTTAGGGTTAACACTGAAGCTTTCTTT.